This paragraph reports one T cell receptor (beta chain). Its antigen is as yet unknown. CDR1 and CDR2 from the germline V gene are MGHRA and YSYEKL. Trimming removed 0 bases from V and 7 bases from J; junction bases left unmatched: 8. The CDR3 consists of 16 residues. The protocol was immunoSEQ multiplex PCR, while the TCRdb copy is restricted to in-frame clones and leaves out a portion. Among around 41,000 clones, roughly nine tenths were seen once, and the ten largest hold 1.5%. This entry is derived from a study of a mutant IDH1 vaccine in newly diagnosed glioma. Study-level background: Before enrollment, patients got radiotherapy alone, temozolomide alone, or mostly the combination.

Study findings and constraints: Induction of immune responses by the vaccine occurred in about 92% of patients.

Time point noted: week 35, safety follow-up. Mutant IDH1 20-mer peptide, at 300 ug, made up each vaccine dose, with topical imiquimod. The vaccination schedule gave patients eight doses in weeks 1, 3, 5, 7, 11, 15, 19 and 23. Donors harbored newly found WHO grade 3 or 4 IDH1-mutant, ATRX-lost astrocytomas. The V call is TRBV4-1, the J call TRBJ1-4; 7 nucleotides match TRBD1. Sequencing used PBMCs, obtained from a glioma patient whose treatment included an IDH1 peptide vaccine. This TCR was sampled from a man aged 40-55 years with glioma. The CDR3 nucleotides read TGCGCCAGCAGCCAAGATATAGGGGGCAACGGTGAAAAACTGTTTTTT. This encodes CASSQDIGGNGEKLFF.